A single sample gave rise to the 7 T cell receptor beta chains below, sequenced in a study of breast tumors, draining lymph nodes, adjacent tissues. The lymph nodes were axillary draining lymph nodes from breast cancer patients. Via MiXCR, TCRdb re-called the multiplex PCR reads, giving one row per CDR3 protein. This table has around 290,000 distinct CDR3 sequences, over 30% appearing once. The sequenced sample consisted of axillary lymph node tissue. The receptor source for this set is a female donor with breast cancer. Some clones in this sample may be carry-over from other donors' samples.

V and J are TRBV5-4 and TRBJ1-3; no clear D. Germline V lookup: CDR1 SGHNT, CDR2 YYREEE (reference sequence). CDR3 length: 13 residues. The germline V and J ends were trimmed by 4 bases and 0 bases, with 5 bases remaining between them. DNA of the CDR3: TGTGCCAGCAGCGCCACCTCTGGAAACACCATATATTTT. It yields the protein CASSATSGNTIYF.

The table lists this clonotype with a few counts. The chain couples TRBV27 to TRBJ2-1; 8 positions match TRBD2. The trim removed 1 base at V and 9 bases at J, leaving 5 bases unmatched. In germline, CDR1 is MNHEY, CDR2 SMNVEV (reference sequence). The CDR3 spans 14 residues. In DNA form, the CDR3 reads TGTGCCAGCAGTTTATTTAGCGGGAACGTTGAGCAGTTCTTC. It codes for CASSLFSGNVEQFF.

Remarks on this clonotype: A much more abundant neighbour one base away suggests this may be a read error. The chain couples TRBV20-1 to TRBJ2-7; D is perhaps TRBD2 (6 bases). The CDR3 has 15 amino acids. The germline V and J ends were trimmed by 4 bases and 2 bases, with 18 bases remaining between them. CDR1 DFQATT and CDR2 SNEGSKA come from the germline V gene (reference sequence). The CDR3 DNA reads TGCAGTGCTACAAACGCGCGGGGAAGCGCCTACGAGCAGTACTTC. It encodes CSATNARGSAYEQYF.

This clonotype was found many times. This sequence joins TRBV20-1 and TRBJ2-1; 7 nucleotides match TRBD2. Trimming removed 3 bases from V and 1 base from J; junction bases left unmatched: 12. The CDR3 totals 17 residues. Germline CDR1 is DFQATT and CDR2 is SNEGSKA (reference sequence). This CDR3 is CSASVFRGSGSYNEQFF. The CDR3 DNA reads TGCAGTGCTAGTGTTTTTCGCGGGAGTGGTTCCTACAATGAGCAGTTCTTC.

Many counts were recorded for this clonotype. The gene calls are TRBV19 and TRBJ2-7, with D tentatively TRBD1 (7 bases). Trimming stripped 5 bases from V and 6 bases from J, with 17 bases between. The germline V gene has CDR1 LNHDA and CDR2 SQIVND (reference sequence). This CDR3 is 14 amino acids long. In nucleotides, the CDR3 is TGTGCCAGTAGTTCCCAGGGGGGCTCCGGCGAGCAGTACTTC. Encoded protein: CASSSQGGSGEQYF.

As regards this clonotype: One junction end disagrees with the germline gene, perhaps due to a read error. The rearrangement links TRBV19 to TRBJ1-1, with D possibly matching TRBD1 (5 bases). The CDR3 length is 12 residues. Germline lookup yields CDR1 LNHDA and CDR2 SQIVND (reference sequence). DNA of the CDR3: TGTGCCAGTAGTCGGGGGAACACTGAAACTTTCTTT. Its translation: CASSRGNTETFF.

This clonotype was counted only a few times. This clone may be a read error of a much larger clone one base away. Since the CDR3 does not end with the conserved phenylalanine or tryptophan, this likely comes from a read error. The chain recombines TRBV4-1 with TRBJ2-7; D unclear. The CDR3 is made up of 15 amino acids. V dropped 0 bases and J dropped 3 bases, with 12 bases sitting between them. Germline CDR1 MGHRA, CDR2 YSYEKL. Written as DNA, the CDR3 is TGCGCCAGCAGCCAAGATCTTCGGCCTAGCTACGAGCAGTACCTC. It yields the protein CASSQDLRPSYEQYL.